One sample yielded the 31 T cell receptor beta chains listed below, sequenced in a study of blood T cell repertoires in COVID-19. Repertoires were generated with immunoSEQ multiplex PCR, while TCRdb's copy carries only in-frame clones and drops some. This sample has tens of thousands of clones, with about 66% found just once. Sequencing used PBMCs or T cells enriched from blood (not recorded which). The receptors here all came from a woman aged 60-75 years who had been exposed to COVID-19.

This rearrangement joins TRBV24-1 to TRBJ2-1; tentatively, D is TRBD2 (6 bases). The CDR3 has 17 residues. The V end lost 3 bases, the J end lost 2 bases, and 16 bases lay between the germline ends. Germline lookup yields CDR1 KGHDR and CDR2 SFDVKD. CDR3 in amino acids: CATSDVFSGTTYNEQFF. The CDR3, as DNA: TGTGCCACCAGTGATGTCTTTAGCGGAACAACCTACAATGAGCAGTTCTTC.

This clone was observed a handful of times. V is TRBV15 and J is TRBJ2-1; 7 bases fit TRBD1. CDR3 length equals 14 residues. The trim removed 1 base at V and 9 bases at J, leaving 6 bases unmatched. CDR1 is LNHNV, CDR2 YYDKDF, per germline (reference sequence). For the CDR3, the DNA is TGTGCCACCAGCAGAGTCACAGGGGCGAGTGAGCAGTTCTTC. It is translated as CATSRVTGASEQFF.

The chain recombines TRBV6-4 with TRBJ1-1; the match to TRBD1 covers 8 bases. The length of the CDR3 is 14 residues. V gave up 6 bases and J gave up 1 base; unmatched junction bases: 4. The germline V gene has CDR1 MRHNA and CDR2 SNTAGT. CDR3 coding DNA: TGTGCCAGCAGCCAGGGGGCCGAGAACACTGAAGCTTTCTTT. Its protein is CASSQGAENTEAFF.

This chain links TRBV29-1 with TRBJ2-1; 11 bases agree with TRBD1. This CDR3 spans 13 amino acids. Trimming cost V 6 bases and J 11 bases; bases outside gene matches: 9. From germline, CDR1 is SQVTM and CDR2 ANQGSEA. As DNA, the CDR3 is TGCAGCGTGGCCGGGACAGGGGGTTCGCAGCAGTTCTTC. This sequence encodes CSVAGTGGSQQFF.

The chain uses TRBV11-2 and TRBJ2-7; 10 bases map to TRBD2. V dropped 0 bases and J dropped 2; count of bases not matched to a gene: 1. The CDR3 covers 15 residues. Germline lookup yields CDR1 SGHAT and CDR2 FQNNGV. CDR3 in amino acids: CASSLESGRAYEQYF. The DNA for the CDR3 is TGTGCCAGCAGCTTAGAAAGCGGGAGGGCCTACGAGCAGTACTTC.

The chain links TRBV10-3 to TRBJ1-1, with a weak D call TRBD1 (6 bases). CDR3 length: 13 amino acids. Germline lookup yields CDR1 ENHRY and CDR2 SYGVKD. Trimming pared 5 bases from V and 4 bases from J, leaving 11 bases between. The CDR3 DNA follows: TGTGCCATCAGTAAGGGACAACTCACTGAAGCTTTCTTT. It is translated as CAISKGQLTEAFF.

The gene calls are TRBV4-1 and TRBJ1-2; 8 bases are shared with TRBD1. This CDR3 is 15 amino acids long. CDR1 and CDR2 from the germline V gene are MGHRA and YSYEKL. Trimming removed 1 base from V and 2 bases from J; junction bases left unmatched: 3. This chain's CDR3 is CASSQGTGINYGYTF. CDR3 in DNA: TGCGCCAGCAGCCAAGGGACAGGGATAAACTATGGCTACACCTTC.

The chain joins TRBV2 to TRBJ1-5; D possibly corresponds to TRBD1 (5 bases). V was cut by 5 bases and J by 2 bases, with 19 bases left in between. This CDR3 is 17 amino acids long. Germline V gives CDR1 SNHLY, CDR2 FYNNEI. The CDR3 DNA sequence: TGTGCCAGCAGTAAAGATCAGGGTGGTAGTGGCAATCAGCCCCAGCATTTT. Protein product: CASSKDQGGSGNQPQHF.

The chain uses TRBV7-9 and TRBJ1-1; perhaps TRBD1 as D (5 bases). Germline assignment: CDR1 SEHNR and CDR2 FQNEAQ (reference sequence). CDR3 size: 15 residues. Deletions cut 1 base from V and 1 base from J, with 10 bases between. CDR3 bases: TGTGCCAGCAGCTTAGTGGGCCAGGGGAACACTGAAGCTTTCTTT. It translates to CASSLVGQGNTEAFF.

CDR3 DNA sequence: TGTGCCAGCAGTTTTTTCCTCAGAGAGGGTTCAGCTTTCTTT. Its translation is CASSFFLREGSAFF. The rearrangement joins TRBV28 to TRBJ1-1; D gene uncertain. With 3 bases removed from V and 10 bases from J, the gap between germline ends came to 18 bases. The CDR3 has 14 residues. In germline, CDR1 is MDHEN, CDR2 SYDVKM.

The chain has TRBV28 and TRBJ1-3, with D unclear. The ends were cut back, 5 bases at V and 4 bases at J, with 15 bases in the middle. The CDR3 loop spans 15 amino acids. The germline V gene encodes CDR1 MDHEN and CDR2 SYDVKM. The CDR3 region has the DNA TGTGCCAGCAGTCCCGGCCCCCCGGAGGGAAACACCATATATTTT. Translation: CASSPGPPEGNTIYF.

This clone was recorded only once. CDR3 in DNA: TGTGCCAGCAGTTTACCCCTAGCGGGGGGTAACAATGAGCAGTTCTTC. This codes for CASSLPLAGGNNEQFF. The rearrangement joins TRBV28 to TRBJ2-1; 11 bases align to TRBD2. The CDR3 contains 16 residues. Germline lookup yields CDR1 MDHEN and CDR2 SYDVKM. V dropped 2 bases and J dropped 5; count of bases not matched to a gene: 5.

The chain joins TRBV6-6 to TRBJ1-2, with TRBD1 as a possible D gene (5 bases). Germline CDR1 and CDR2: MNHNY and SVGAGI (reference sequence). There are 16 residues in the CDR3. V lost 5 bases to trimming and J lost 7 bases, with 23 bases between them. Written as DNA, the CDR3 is TGTGCCAGCAGTCCCACCCGGGACTCGACCTGGGGTGGCTACACCTTC. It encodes CASSPTRDSTWGGYTF.

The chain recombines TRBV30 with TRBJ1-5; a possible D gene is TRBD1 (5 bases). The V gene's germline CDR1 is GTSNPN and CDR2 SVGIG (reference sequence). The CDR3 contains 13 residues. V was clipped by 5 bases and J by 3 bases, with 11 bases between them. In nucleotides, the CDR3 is TGTGCCTGGTCAAAGGGGATCAATCAGCCCCAGCATTTT. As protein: CAWSKGINQPQHF. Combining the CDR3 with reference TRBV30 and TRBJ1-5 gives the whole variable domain SQTIHQWPATLVQPVGSPLSLECTVEGTSNPNLYWYRQAAGRGLQLLFYSVGIGQISSEVPQNLSASRPQDRQFILSSKKLLLSDSGFYLCAWSKGINQPQHFGDGTRLSIL.

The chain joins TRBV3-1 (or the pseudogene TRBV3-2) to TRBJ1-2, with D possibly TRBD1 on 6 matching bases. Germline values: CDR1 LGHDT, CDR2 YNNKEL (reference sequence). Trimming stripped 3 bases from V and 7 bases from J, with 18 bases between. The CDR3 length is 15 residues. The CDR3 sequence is CASSHQRTALSGYTF. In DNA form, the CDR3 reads TGTGCCAGCAGCCACCAACGGACAGCCCTTAGTGGCTACACCTTC.

In DNA form, the CDR3 reads TGTGCCAGCAGATTAAGTGACAGGGGGAACACTGAAGCTTTCTTT. Residues: CASRLSDRGNTEAFF. J is TRBJ1-1 and V is TRBV28; 8 bases fit TRBD1. Germline V gene data show CDR1 as MDHEN and CDR2 as SYDVKM. The CDR3 is 15 amino acids. The ends lost 6 bases at V and 1 base at J; junction bases unmatched: 7.

CDR3: CASSTTGWAYEQYF. The CDR3 nucleotides read TGTGCCAGCAGTACTACAGGTTGGGCCTACGAGCAGTACTTC. The gene calls are TRBV28 and TRBJ2-7, with D maybe TRBD1 (5 bases). The CDR3 sequence is 14 residues long. V was shortened by 5 bases and J by 2 bases, with 13 bases between the two germline ends. Germline-derived CDR1 and CDR2 are MDHEN and SYDVKM.

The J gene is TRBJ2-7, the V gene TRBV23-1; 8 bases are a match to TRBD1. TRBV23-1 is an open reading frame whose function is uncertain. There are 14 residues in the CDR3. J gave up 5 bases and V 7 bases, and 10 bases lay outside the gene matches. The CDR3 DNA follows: TGCGCCAGCACCCAACGGGCAGGGGGCCACGAGCAGTACTTC. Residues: CASTQRAGGHEQYF.

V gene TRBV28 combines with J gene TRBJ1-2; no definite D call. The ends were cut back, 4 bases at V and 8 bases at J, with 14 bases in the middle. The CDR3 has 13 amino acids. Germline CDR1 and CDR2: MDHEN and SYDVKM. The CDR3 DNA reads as TGTGCCAGCAGTTCTTCCCGCTCACGGGGCTACACCTTC. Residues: CASSSSRSRGYTF.

The CDR3 bases are TGTGCCAGTAGTACGACAGGGGGCGGACACGAGCAGTACTTC. It specifies CASSTTGGGHEQYF. The chain carries TRBV19 and TRBJ2-7, with TRBD1 matching 10 bases. The CDR3 runs to 14 residues. J gave up 5 bases and V 4 bases, and 5 bases lay outside the gene matches. Germline V CDR1 and CDR2: LNHDA, SQIVND (reference sequence).

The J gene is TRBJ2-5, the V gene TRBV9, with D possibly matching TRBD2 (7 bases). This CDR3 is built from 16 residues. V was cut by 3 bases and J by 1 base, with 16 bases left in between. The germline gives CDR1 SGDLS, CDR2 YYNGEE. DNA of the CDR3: TGTGCCAGCAGCGGACCCCGGGGGGCCCTCCAAGAGACCCAGTACTTC. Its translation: CASSGPRGALQETQYF.

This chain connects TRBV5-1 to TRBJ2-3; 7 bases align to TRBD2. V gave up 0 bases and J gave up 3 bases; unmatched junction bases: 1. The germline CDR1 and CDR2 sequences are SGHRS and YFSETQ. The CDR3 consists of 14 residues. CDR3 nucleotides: TGCGCCAGCAGCTTGGAGCGGGGTACAGATACGCAGTATTTT. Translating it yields CASSLERGTDTQYF.

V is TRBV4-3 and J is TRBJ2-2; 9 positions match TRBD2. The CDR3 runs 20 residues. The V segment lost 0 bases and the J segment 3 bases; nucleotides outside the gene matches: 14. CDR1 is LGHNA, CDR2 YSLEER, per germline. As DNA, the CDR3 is TGCGCCAGCAGCCAAGAGGGCGGGGGGGGCAGAATGATACACACCGGGGAGCTGTTTTTT. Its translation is CASSQEGGGGRMIHTGELFF.

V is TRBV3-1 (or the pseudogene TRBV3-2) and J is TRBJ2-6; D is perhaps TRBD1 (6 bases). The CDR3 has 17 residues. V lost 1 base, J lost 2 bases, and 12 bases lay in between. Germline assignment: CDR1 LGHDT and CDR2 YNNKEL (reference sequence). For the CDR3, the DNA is TGTGCCAGCAGCCAAGCATTAGGGGGTGCTGGGGCCAACGTCCTGACTTTC. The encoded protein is CASSQALGGAGANVLTF.

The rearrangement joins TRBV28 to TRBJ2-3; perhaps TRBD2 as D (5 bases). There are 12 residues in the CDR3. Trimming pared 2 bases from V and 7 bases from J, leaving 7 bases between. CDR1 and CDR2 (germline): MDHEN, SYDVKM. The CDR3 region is CASSLRGNTQYF. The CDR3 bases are TGTGCCAGCAGTTTAAGAGGGAATACGCAGTATTTT.

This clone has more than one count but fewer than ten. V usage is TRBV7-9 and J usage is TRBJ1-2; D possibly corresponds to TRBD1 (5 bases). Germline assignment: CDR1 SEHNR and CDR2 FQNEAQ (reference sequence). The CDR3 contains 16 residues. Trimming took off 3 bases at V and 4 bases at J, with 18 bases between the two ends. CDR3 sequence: CASSFPRQGDPYGYTF. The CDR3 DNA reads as TGTGCCAGCAGCTTCCCTAGGCAGGGCGATCCCTATGGCTACACCTTC.

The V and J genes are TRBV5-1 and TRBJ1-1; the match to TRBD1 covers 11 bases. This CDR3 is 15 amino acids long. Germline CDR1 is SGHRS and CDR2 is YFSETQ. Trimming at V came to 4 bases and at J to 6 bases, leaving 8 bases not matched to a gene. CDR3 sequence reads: CASSLRTGGNAEAFF. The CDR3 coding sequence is TGCGCCAGCAGCCTAAGGACAGGGGGCAACGCTGAAGCTTTCTTT.

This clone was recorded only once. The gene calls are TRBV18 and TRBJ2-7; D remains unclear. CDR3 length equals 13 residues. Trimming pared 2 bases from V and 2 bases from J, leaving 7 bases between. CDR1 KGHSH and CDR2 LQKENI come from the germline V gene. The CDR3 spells CASSPSGAYEQYF. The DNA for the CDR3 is TGTGCCAGCTCACCATCCGGAGCCTACGAGCAGTACTTC.

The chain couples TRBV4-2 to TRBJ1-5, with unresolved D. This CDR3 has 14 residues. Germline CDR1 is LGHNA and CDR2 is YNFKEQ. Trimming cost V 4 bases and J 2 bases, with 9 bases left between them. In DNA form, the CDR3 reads TGTGCCAGCAGCCCCGGCGGGGGCAATCAGCCCCAGCATTTT. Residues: CASSPGGGNQPQHF.

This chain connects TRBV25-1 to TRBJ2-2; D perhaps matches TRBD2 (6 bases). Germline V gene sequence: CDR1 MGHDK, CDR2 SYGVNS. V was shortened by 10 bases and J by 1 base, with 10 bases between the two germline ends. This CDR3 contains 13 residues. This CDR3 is CATLGGNTGELFF. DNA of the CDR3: TGTGCCACCCTGGGGGGGAACACCGGGGAGCTGTTTTTT.

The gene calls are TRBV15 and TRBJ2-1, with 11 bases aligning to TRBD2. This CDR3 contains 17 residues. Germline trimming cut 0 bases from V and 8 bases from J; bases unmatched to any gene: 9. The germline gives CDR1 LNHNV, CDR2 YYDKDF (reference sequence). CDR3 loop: CATSRDVALAGVDEQFF. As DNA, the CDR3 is TGTGCCACCAGCAGAGATGTCGCACTAGCGGGAGTCGATGAGCAGTTCTTC.